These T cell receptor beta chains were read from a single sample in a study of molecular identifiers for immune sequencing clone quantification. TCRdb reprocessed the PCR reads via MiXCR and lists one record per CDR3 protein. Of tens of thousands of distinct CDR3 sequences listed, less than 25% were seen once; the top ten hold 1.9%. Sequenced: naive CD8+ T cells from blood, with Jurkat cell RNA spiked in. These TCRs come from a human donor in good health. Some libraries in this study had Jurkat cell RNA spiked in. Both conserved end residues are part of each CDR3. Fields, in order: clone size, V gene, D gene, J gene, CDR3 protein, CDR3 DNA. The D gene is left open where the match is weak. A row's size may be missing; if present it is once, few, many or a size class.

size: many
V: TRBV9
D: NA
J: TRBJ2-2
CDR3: CASSREGGYANTGELFF
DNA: TGTGCCAGCAGCCGAGAGGGGGGCTATGCGAACACCGGGGAGCTGTTTTTT

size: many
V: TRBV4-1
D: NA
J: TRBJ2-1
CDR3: CASSPGTPAEQFF
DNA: TGCGCCAGCAGCCCCGGGACGCCGGCTGAGCAGTTCTTC

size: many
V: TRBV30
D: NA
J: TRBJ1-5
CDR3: CAWGENQPQHF
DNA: TGTGCCTGGGGGGAAAATCAGCCCCAGCATTTT

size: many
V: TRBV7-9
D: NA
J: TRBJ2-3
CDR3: CASGAQVEDTQYF
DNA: TGTGCCAGTGGAGCCCAGGTGGAAGATACGCAGTATTTT

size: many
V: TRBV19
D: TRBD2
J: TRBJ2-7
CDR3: CASSIGTRGGYEQYF
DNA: TGTGCCAGTAGTATCGGGACTAGAGGAGGCTACGAGCAGTACTTC

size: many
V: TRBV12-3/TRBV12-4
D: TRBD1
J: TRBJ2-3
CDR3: CASKLRDRDFTDTQYF
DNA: TGTGCCAGCAAACTCCGGGACAGGGATTTCACAGATACGCAGTATTTT

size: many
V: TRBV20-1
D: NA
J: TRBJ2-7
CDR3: CSAREGPPTYEQYF
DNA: TGCAGTGCTCGCGAGGGCCCGCCTACCTACGAGCAGTACTTC

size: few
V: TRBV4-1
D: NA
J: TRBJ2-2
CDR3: CASSQAFGVGGELFF
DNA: TGCGCCAGCAGCCAGGCCTTCGGGGTTGGAGGGGAGCTGTTTTTT

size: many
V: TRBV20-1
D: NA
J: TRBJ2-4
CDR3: CSVHDAKNIQYF
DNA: TGCAGTGTTCATGATGCCAAAAACATTCAGTACTTC

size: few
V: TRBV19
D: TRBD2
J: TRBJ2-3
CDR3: CASSIVRESTDTQYF
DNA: TGTGCCAGTAGTATAGTGCGGGAGAGCACAGATACGCAGTATTTT

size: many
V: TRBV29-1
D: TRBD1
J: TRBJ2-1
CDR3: CSVDPTGGYYNEQFF
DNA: TGCAGCGTCGACCCGACAGGGGGATATTACAATGAGCAGTTCTTC

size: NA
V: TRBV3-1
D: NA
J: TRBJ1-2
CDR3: CASSQELAGNVDGYTF
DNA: TGTGCCAGCAGCCAAGAATTAGCAGGGAATGTAGATGGCTACACCTTC

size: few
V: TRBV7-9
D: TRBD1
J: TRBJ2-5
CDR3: CASSLGWTGTAKETQYF
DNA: TGTGCCAGCAGCTTAGGATGGACGGGGACAGCAAAAGAGACCCAGTACTTC

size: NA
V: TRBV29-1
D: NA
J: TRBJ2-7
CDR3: CGVEVSNSYEQYF
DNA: TGCGGCGTTGAAGTTAGCAACTCCTACGAGCAGTACTTC

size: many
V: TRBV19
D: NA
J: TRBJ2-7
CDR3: CASSPGTIYEQYF
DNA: TGTGCCAGTAGTCCCGGGACAATCTACGAGCAGTACTTC

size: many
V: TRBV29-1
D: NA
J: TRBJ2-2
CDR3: CSVEVGAYGTGELFF
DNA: TGCAGCGTTGAAGTTGGGGCCTATGGAACCGGGGAGCTGTTTTTT

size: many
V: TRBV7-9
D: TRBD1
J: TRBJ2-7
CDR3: CASSFDRGYEQYF
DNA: TGTGCCAGCAGCTTTGACAGGGGGTACGAGCAGTACTTC

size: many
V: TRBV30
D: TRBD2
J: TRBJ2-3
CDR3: CAWSVLAGVPNTQYF
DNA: TGTGCCTGGAGTGTCCTAGCGGGGGTGCCTAATACGCAGTATTTT

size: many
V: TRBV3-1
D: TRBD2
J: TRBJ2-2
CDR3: CASSQDQGRLAGQTGELFF
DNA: TGTGCCAGCAGCCAAGATCAAGGAAGACTAGCGGGACAAACCGGGGAGCTGTTTTTT